A single sample is the source of the 9 T cell receptor beta chains below, sequenced in a study of cytomegalovirus exposure and HLA in healthy donors. PCR employed 60 Vbeta and 13 Jbeta primers. TCRdb keeps only in-frame clones here, not all; method: immunoSEQ multiplex PCR. Altogether around 170,000 clones are present, approximately 85% being singletons, with the ten largest covering 0.8%. Sequenced: PBMCs. All receptors come from a woman between 18 and 30 years old in good health and CMV-seronegative.

This clone was detected once. The CDR3 reads CASSEGQKETQYF. CDR3 DNA sequence: TGTGCCAGCAGTGAGGGACAGAAAGAGACCCAGTACTTC. The chain is built from TRBV2 and TRBJ2-5, with 7 bases lining up with TRBD1. Germline loops: CDR1 SNHLY, CDR2 FYNNEI. The CDR3 is 13 amino acids. The J segment lost 3 bases and the V segment lost 3 bases, leaving 1 base of the junction unmatched.

This chain links TRBV7-9 with TRBJ2-7; 9 bases line up with TRBD2. CDR1 is SEHNR, CDR2 FQNEAQ, per germline (reference sequence). The CDR3 contains 15 residues. After removal of 1 base from V and 5 bases from J, the junction contained 6 bases not matched to a gene. The CDR3 region has the DNA TGTGCCAGCAGCTTAGTGCGGGGGGGCTTCCACGAGCAGTACTTC. This gives the protein CASSLVRGGFHEQYF.

The chain joins TRBV30 to TRBJ1-2, with D maybe TRBD1 (6 bases). CDR3 length equals 15 residues. The V gene's germline CDR1 is GTSNPN and CDR2 SVGIG (reference sequence). Trimming left V 5 bases short and J 3 bases short, with 19 bases between. In DNA form, the CDR3 reads TGTGCCTGGGTCGACCTCAGCCCAGGGGACTATGGCTACACCTTC. The encoded protein is CAWVDLSPGDYGYTF.

This clone was seen once. The V gene is TRBV11-1, the J gene TRBJ2-7; TRBD2 aligns across 7 bases. V lost 3 bases and J lost 1; bases outside the gene matches: 6. Looked up from germline, CDR1 is SGHAT and CDR2 is FQDESV (reference sequence). The CDR3 totals 15 residues. This chain's CDR3 is CASSFPGLVSYEQYF. In nucleotides, the CDR3 is TGTGCCAGCAGCTTCCCAGGACTAGTTTCCTACGAGCAGTACTTC.

The rearrangement joins TRBV4-1 to TRBJ1-1, with 8 bases fitting TRBD1. With 0 bases clipped from V and 1 base from J, the junction kept 7 bases outside the gene matches. This CDR3 is 17 amino acids long. CDR1 MGHRA and CDR2 YSYEKL come from the germline V gene. This CDR3 reads CASSQDRRTGWNTEAFF. CDR3 bases: TGCGCCAGCAGCCAAGATCGCCGGACAGGGTGGAACACTGAAGCTTTCTTT.

V gene TRBV19 combines with J gene TRBJ2-2; 11 positions match TRBD1. Germline V gives CDR1 LNHDA, CDR2 SQIVND (reference sequence). The trim removed 5 bases at V and 7 bases at J, leaving 6 bases unmatched. The CDR3 runs to 15 residues. The CDR3 sequence is CASSPGQGAVGELFF. The CDR3 DNA sequence: TGTGCCAGTAGTCCTGGACAGGGGGCGGTCGGGGAGCTGTTTTTT.

The V call is TRBV5-1, the J call TRBJ2-5, with 8 bases lining up with TRBD1. The CDR3 covers 15 residues. Germline CDR1 reads SGHRS; CDR2 reads YFSETQ. Trimming at V came to 5 bases and at J to 1 base, leaving 7 bases not matched to a gene. The CDR3: CASRATGAFQETQYF. The CDR3 coding sequence is TGCGCCAGCAGAGCGACAGGGGCATTCCAAGAGACCCAGTACTTC.

The V gene is TRBV9, the J gene TRBJ2-2; D is ambiguous. This CDR3 region has 13 residues. V lost 5 bases, J lost 5 bases, and 10 bases lay in between. CDR1 and CDR2 (germline): SGDLS, YYNGEE. In DNA, the CDR3 is TGTGCCAGCAGTCTAAAGCTGACCGGGGAGCTGTTTTTT. Translating gives CASSLKLTGELFF. Combining the CDR3 with reference TRBV9 and TRBJ2-2 gives the whole variable domain DSGVTQTPKHLITATGQRVTLRCSPRSGDLSVYWYQQSLDQGLQFLIQYYNGEERAKGNILERFSAQQFPDLHSELNLSSLELGDSALYFCASSLKLTGELFFGEGSRLTVL.

This chain joins TRBV6-5 and TRBJ2-7, with 7 bases aligning to TRBD1. Unmatched junction bases numbered 3, after V lost 2 bases and J lost 5 bases. Germline-derived CDR1 and CDR2 are MNHEY and SVGAGI. There are 13 residues in the CDR3. CDR3 in amino acids: CASSYDRVHEQYF. DNA of the CDR3: TGTGCCAGCAGTTACGACAGGGTCCACGAGCAGTACTTC.